Below, 8 T cell receptor beta chains from the same sample are listed, as sequenced in a study of cytomegalovirus exposure and HLA in healthy donors. Researchers ran the PCR with 60 Vbeta and 13 Jbeta primers. TCRdb's table, derived via immunoSEQ multiplex PCR, lists solely in-frame clones and lacks some. This repertoire comprises approximately 70,000 clones; its ten largest clones make up 4.5% to 6.5%. The sequenced sample was PBMCs. The source of these receptors is a woman aged 40 to 50 in good health and CMV-seropositive.

The rearrangement joins TRBV28 to TRBJ2-5; D remains ambiguous. The CDR3 sequence is 15 residues long. Germline CDR1 reads MDHEN; CDR2 reads SYDVKM. Trimming pared 2 bases from V and 11 bases from J, leaving 21 bases between. CDR3 in DNA: TGTGCCAGCAGTTTAGTCGAAAGGCAGCTCAAGGAGCAGTACTTC. Protein sequence: CASSLVERQLKEQYF.

CDR3 sequence (DNA): TGTGCCAGCAGCTTAGATCCAGGGGGCGCGATGAACACTGAAGCTTTCTTT. Protein sequence: CASSLDPGGAMNTEAFF. The chain recombines TRBV11-2 with TRBJ1-1; 8 positions agree with TRBD1. Germline CDR1 is SGHAT and CDR2 is FQNNGV. J lost 0 bases, V lost 0 bases, and 6 bases had no gene match. The CDR3 runs to 17 residues.

This chain connects TRBV29-1 to TRBJ1-2, with 7 bases identical to TRBD1. Germline lookup yields CDR1 SQVTM and CDR2 ANQGSEA. This CDR3 has 11 residues. V lost 7 bases to trimming and J lost 4 bases; unmatched junction nucleotides: 3. The CDR3 DNA follows: TGCAGCGCCGACAGGGCCTATGGCTACACCTTC. It translates to CSADRAYGYTF.

The genes are TRBV6-5 and TRBJ1-1; D is possibly TRBD1 (5 bases). The CDR3 contains 12 residues. Per germline, CDR1 MNHEY and CDR2 SVGAGI. Trimming took off 2 bases at V and 7 bases at J, with 8 bases between the two ends. The CDR3 sequence is CASSYVQGEAFF. The CDR3 DNA reads TGTGCCAGCAGTTACGTGCAGGGTGAAGCTTTCTTT.

The V gene is TRBV21-1, the J gene TRBJ2-3; the DNA was not used to check the table's D call, TRBD2. TRBV21-1 is listed as a pseudogene. This CDR3 contains 11 residues. This CDR3 reads CASAGTDTQYF. CDR3 sequence (DNA): TGTGCCAGCGCCGGGACAGATACGCAGTATTTT.

This rearrangement joins TRBV19 to TRBJ2-7, with 12 bases aligning to TRBD2. From germline, CDR1 is LNHDA and CDR2 SQIVND (reference sequence). The CDR3 spans 14 residues. Trimming removed 4 bases from V and 3 bases from J; junction bases left unmatched: 1. The CDR3 loop reads CASSTGLAGYEQYF. CDR3 DNA sequence: TGTGCCAGTAGTACGGGACTAGCGGGCTACGAGCAGTACTTC.

The J gene is TRBJ1-5, the V gene TRBV19; no definite D call. The CDR3 sequence is 13 residues long. V gave up 3 bases and J gave up 2 bases, with 5 bases separating them. Germline CDR1 reads LNHDA; CDR2 reads SQIVND (reference sequence). CDR3 residues: CASSISRNQPQHF. CDR3 nucleotides: TGTGCCAGTAGTATCTCTCGCAATCAGCCCCAGCATTTT.

This rearrangement joins TRBV15 to TRBJ1-5, with TRBD1 as a possible D gene (5 bases). The germline V gene encodes CDR1 LNHNV and CDR2 YYDKDF (reference sequence). The ends were cut back, 0 bases at V and 4 bases at J, with 10 bases in the middle. This CDR3 has 15 amino acids. The CDR3 loop is CATSRDGQGNQPQHF. For the CDR3, the DNA is TGTGCCACCAGCAGAGATGGCCAGGGAAATCAGCCCCAGCATTTT.